This T cell receptor (beta chain) derives from a study of T cells in localized non-small cell lung cancer. Some clones are missing from TCRdb's copy, which holds only in-frame ones; the method was immunoSEQ multiplex PCR. The sample lists tens of thousands of clones, more than 75% occurring once. This clone occurred a few times. What it recognizes is unknown. Germline CDR1 SGHDT, CDR2 YYEEEE. The germline V and J ends were trimmed by 3 bases and 0 bases, with 16 bases remaining between them. The CDR3 runs 17 residues. The study, taken as a whole, reports: Higher adjacent-lung clonality was associated with shorter survival. Turning up in adjacent lung were a median approximately 60 of the top 100 tumor clones. Exceeding tumor, uninvolved adjacent lung had the highest T cell clonality.

The origin of this receptor is a woman aged 35-75 years with stage II squamous cell lung carcinoma. The chain is built from TRBV5-6 and TRBJ2-1; D might be TRBD2 (6 bases). The sequencing here drew on PBMCs, taken before any cancer treatment. The CDR3 region is CASSSPGLTSSYNEQFF. The CDR3 DNA is TGTGCCAGCAGCTCCCCGGGACTCACGAGCTCCTACAATGAGCAGTTCTTC.